Shown below are 23 T cell receptor beta chains from a single sample sequenced in a study of CD8 T cells in ankylosing spondylitis. TCRdb independently ran MiXCR on the 5' RACE reads; one entry per CDR3 protein. The sample includes fewer than 650,000 distinct CDR3 sequences, about 13% of them seen just once. The study's findings and limits: One TCR beta motif, made up of about 8 highly homologous variants, appeared characteristic of ankylosing spondylitis blood.

Their cognate antigens are unknown. Sequencing was performed on blood, either unsorted or a sorted T cell fraction (not recorded which). The receptors originated from a male donor with ankylosing spondylitis.

This clonotype was recorded many times. This rearrangement joins TRBV12-3 or TRBV12-4 to TRBJ1-5; D is undetermined. V shed 6 bases and J shed 0 bases, with 6 bases lying between them. The CDR3 consists of 13 residues. In DNA, the CDR3 is TGTGCCAGCAGCCTTTATAGCAATCAGCCCCAGCATTTT. Its translation is CASSLYSNQPQHF.

This clonotype was found a few times. V and J are TRBV18 and TRBJ2-6; D is uncertain. The CDR3 consists of 17 residues. With 5 bases removed from V and 4 bases from J, the gap between germline ends came to 18 bases. Germline V gene data show CDR1 as KGHSH and CDR2 as LQKENI. CDR3 residues: CASSATGQANGANVLTF. DNA for the CDR3: TGTGCCAGCTCAGCTACCGGGCAGGCGAACGGGGCCAACGTCCTGACTTTC.

The V and J genes are TRBV7-2 and TRBJ2-4, with 11 bases matching TRBD1. This CDR3 contains 17 residues. V lost 5 bases and J lost 0; bases outside the gene matches: 6. From germline, CDR1 is SGHTA and CDR2 FQGNSA. The CDR3 is CASSRTGGGEAKNIQYF. The CDR3 DNA reads as TGTGCCAGCAGCCGGACAGGGGGCGGGGAAGCCAAAAACATTCAGTACTTC.

V is TRBV3-1 and J is TRBJ2-1; TRBD1 matches 10 bases. From germline, CDR1 is LGHDT and CDR2 YNNKEL (reference sequence). Losses at the gene ends were 4 bases for V and 5 bases for J; bases not matched to a gene: 5. This CDR3 spans 15 amino acids. The CDR3 nucleotides read TGTGCCAGCAGCCTGGACAGGGGGGTAAACAATGAGCAGTTCTTC. Its translation is CASSLDRGVNNEQFF.

As DNA, the CDR3 is TGCAGTGCTAGAGATTCACAGGGGGCGCTTGAGACCCAGTACTTC. Protein: CSARDSQGALETQYF. The chain combines TRBV20-1 with TRBJ2-5, with 9 positions matching TRBD1. This CDR3 has 15 amino acids. Germline CDR1 DFQATT, CDR2 SNEGSKA (reference sequence). With 0 bases clipped from V and 5 bases from J, the junction kept 7 bases outside the gene matches.

This clonotype was picked up many times. V and J are TRBV5-1 and TRBJ2-5; D gene unclear. This CDR3 has 14 residues. V lost 5 bases and J lost 3, with 14 bases in between. Germline values: CDR1 SGHRS, CDR2 YFSETQ. The CDR3 nucleotides read TGCGCCAGCAGAATTGGGCAGGCCGAAGAGACCCAGTACTTC. This sequence encodes CASRIGQAEETQYF.

This clonotype was seen repeatedly, ten times or more. The chain carries TRBV4-1 and TRBJ1-1, with TRBD1 matching 7 bases. CDR1 and CDR2 from the germline V gene are MGHRA and YSYEKL. V gave up 4 bases and J gave up 11 bases; unmatched junction bases: 16. CDR3 length: 15 residues. CDR3 protein: CASSRHRGSLEQAFF. The CDR3 nucleotides read TGCGCCAGCAGCCGGCACAGGGGTTCCCTAGAGCAGGCTTTCTTT.

As regards this clonotype: A much bigger clone sits one base away, suggesting this may be a read error. V and J are TRBV2 and TRBJ1-1; D not resolved. Germline loops: CDR1 SNHLY, CDR2 FYNNEI. The V end was cut by 5 bases, the J end by 1 base, with 5 bases between. The CDR3 is made up of 12 amino acids. The CDR3 nucleotides read TGTGCCAGCAGTATAACGAACACTGAAGCTTTCTTT. It specifies CASSITNTEAFF.

This clonotype appeared many times. The gene calls are TRBV2 and TRBJ1-2; TRBD1 matches 7 bases. This CDR3 region has 15 residues. Germline CDR1 reads SNHLY; CDR2 reads FYNNEI. Unmatched junction bases numbered 7, after V lost 2 bases and J lost 4 bases. CDR3 protein: CASSESLGQVYGYTF. In nucleotides, the CDR3 is TGTGCCAGCAGTGAATCCCTAGGACAGGTCTATGGCTACACCTTC.

This clonotype was seen a few times. The V and J genes are TRBV6-2 or TRBV6-3 and TRBJ2-1, with 13 bases that match TRBD2. The CDR3 is 15 amino acids. V shed 7 bases, J shed 8 bases, and the junction held 8 bases outside the gene matches. Germline CDR1 is MNHEY and CDR2 is SVGEGT. DNA for the CDR3: TGTGCCAGCAACCGACTAGCGGGGGGTTTTGATGAGCAGTTCTTC. It translates to CASNRLAGGFDEQFF.

This chain links TRBV3-1 with TRBJ2-3, with D possibly being TRBD2 (6 bases). Trimming took off 8 bases at V and 5 bases at J, with 8 bases between the two ends. The CDR3 is 11 residues long. Germline CDR1 LGHDT, CDR2 YNNKEL (reference sequence). The CDR3 sequence: CASQAGDTQYF. CDR3 sequence (DNA): TGTGCCAGCCAAGCGGGAGATACGCAGTATTTT.

This clonotype was seen repeatedly, ten times or more. The chain employs TRBV20-1 and TRBJ1-5; TRBD1 aligns across 9 bases. This CDR3 region has 14 residues. With 5 bases clipped from V and 5 bases from J, the junction kept 7 bases outside the gene matches. Germline CDR1 is DFQATT and CDR2 is SNEGSKA (reference sequence). CDR3 nucleotides: TGCAGTGCTGGGGGACAGGGATTTTATCAGCCCCAGCATTTT. Translating gives CSAGGQGFYQPQHF.

This clonotype was detected ten times or more. The gene calls are TRBV7-8 and TRBJ2-2; 12 nucleotides agree with TRBD2. The J segment lost 3 bases and the V segment lost 5 bases, leaving 4 bases of the junction unmatched. The CDR3 runs 16 residues. Germline loops: CDR1 SGHVS, CDR2 FQNEAQ. The CDR3 spells CASSPGLAGYTGELFF. The CDR3 DNA is TGTGCCAGCAGCCCTGGACTAGCGGGATACACCGGGGAGCTGTTTTTT.

This chain connects TRBV7-8 to TRBJ2-1; D remains unclear. V was clipped by 1 base and J by 4 bases, with 14 bases between them. The CDR3 covers 16 residues. From germline, CDR1 is SGHVS and CDR2 FQNEAQ. CDR3 sequence reads: CASSLGPNLGYNEQFF. The DNA of the CDR3 is TGTGCCAGCAGCTTAGGCCCGAATTTAGGGTACAATGAGCAGTTCTTC.

This clonotype showed up many times. CDR3 nucleotide sequence: TGCAGCGTTGAGGCAGCCCGAGATACGCAGTATTTT. This translates into CSVEAARDTQYF. The chain couples TRBV29-1 to TRBJ2-3; unclear D gene. Trimming removed 3 bases at V and 5 bases at J, with 9 bases between. CDR3 size: 12 residues. Germline values: CDR1 SQVTM, CDR2 ANQGSEA.

This clonotype was seen a few times. This chain links TRBV3-1 with TRBJ1-6; D is uncertain. The CDR3 is 12 amino acids. CDR1 and CDR2 (germline): LGHDT, YNNKEL (reference sequence). V was clipped by 1 base and J by 10 bases, with 5 bases between them. CDR3 in amino acids: CASSQAESPLHF. The CDR3, as DNA: TGTGCCAGCAGCCAAGCTGAATCACCCCTCCACTTT.

The V gene is TRBV5-1, the J gene TRBJ2-5, with 7 bases identical to TRBD1. The V and J ends lost 1 base and 5 bases, in that order; junction bases with no gene match: 5. The CDR3 consists of 14 residues. The germline gives CDR1 SGHRS, CDR2 YFSETQ. The CDR3 region has the DNA TGCGCCAGCAGCTTGTCTCAGGGGGTGGAGACCCAGTACTTC. Its protein is CASSLSQGVETQYF.

This chain links TRBV12-3 or TRBV12-4 with TRBJ2-2; possibly TRBD2 for D (5 bases). Trimming cost V 2 bases and J 5 bases, with 9 bases left between them. The CDR3 sequence is 14 residues long. CDR3 protein: CASSLLGGTGELFF. The CDR3 coding sequence is TGTGCCAGCAGTTTATTAGGAGGAACCGGGGAGCTGTTTTTT.

The J gene is TRBJ1-2, the V gene TRBV6-2 or TRBV6-3; 7 bases are a match to TRBD1. The germline CDR1 and CDR2 sequences are MNHEY and SVGEGT. Trimming cost V 3 bases and J 8 bases; bases outside gene matches: 6. CDR3 length: 13 residues. The CDR3 bases are TGTGCCAGCAGTTATCGACAGGGTGGCGGCTACACCTTC. Translation: CASSYRQGGGYTF.

The chain has TRBV6-4 and TRBJ2-3, with unresolved D. Trimming took 5 bases from V and 2 from J, leaving 11 bases between them. This CDR3 has 14 residues. Germline-derived CDR1 and CDR2 are MRHNA and SNTAGT. The CDR3 nucleotides read TGTGCCAGCAGTATGAATTCTTTCACAGATACGCAGTATTTT. It specifies CASSMNSFTDTQYF.

The sample holds one count of this clonotype. V gene TRBV4-1 combines with J gene TRBJ2-3; D is unresolved. CDR1 MGHRA and CDR2 YSYEKL come from the germline V gene. This CDR3 spans 15 amino acids. V gave up 1 base and J gave up 0 bases, with 8 bases separating them. The CDR3 nucleotides are TGCGCCAGCAGCCAAGGTCGTACTAGCACAGATACGCAGTATTTT. Amino acid sequence: CASSQGRTSTDTQYF.

This clonotype was counted ten times or more. V and J are TRBV18 and TRBJ2-3; D is unclear. The germline V and J ends were trimmed by 6 bases and 6 bases, with 10 bases remaining between them. CDR1 KGHSH and CDR2 LQKENI come from the germline V gene. The CDR3 is 12 amino acids. In DNA form, the CDR3 reads TGTGCCAGCTCGGAAGTCTTGGATACGCAGTATTTT. Protein sequence: CASSEVLDTQYF.

The table lists this clonotype with many counts. J is TRBJ2-3 and V is TRBV29-1; TRBD1 is a possible D gene (7 bases). Trimming pared 0 bases from V and 5 bases from J, leaving 24 bases between. This CDR3 region has 18 residues. In germline, CDR1 is SQVTM, CDR2 ANQGSEA. DNA for the CDR3: TGCAGCGTTGAAGATGGAAAAGGGGGCCCCTCCGGGGGAGATACGCAGTATTTT. Its protein product is CSVEDGKGGPSGGDTQYF.